These 14 T cell receptor beta chains came from one sample sequenced in a study of TIL therapy for anti-PD-1-resistant metastatic lung cancer. This was the immunoSEQ v3 assay. Sequencing was performed with immunoSEQ multiplex PCR; in TCRdb, only in-frame clones are kept and a portion is missing. This sample yields approximately 20,000 clones, of which over 75% are seen a single time; roughly 6.8% belongs to the top ten. The time point denotes: pre-treatment sample, taken before nivolumab and TIL therapy. The sample in question was blood, obtained at baseline. These receptors came from a person between 25 and 79 years old with non-small cell lung cancer.

CDR3 sequence: CASRFGGSGLQETQYF. The CDR3 DNA follows: TGTGCCTCCCGTTTTGGGGGCTCAGGGCTACAAGAGACCCAGTACTTC. The chain combines TRBV27 with TRBJ2-5; a weak D match, TRBD1 (6 bases). CDR3 length equals 16 residues. Germline CDR1 and CDR2: MNHEY and SMNVEV (reference sequence). Trimming pared 11 bases from V and 2 bases from J, leaving 24 bases between.

This clone was found a few times. This chain uses TRBV29-1 with TRBJ1-1; tentatively, D is TRBD1 (5 bases). The CDR3 is 12 amino acids. The V end was cut by 6 bases, the J end by 4 bases, with 12 bases between. Germline-derived CDR1 and CDR2 are SQVTM and ANQGSEA. CDR3: CSVLDSPTEAFF. In DNA, the CDR3 is TGCAGCGTCCTAGACAGTCCCACTGAAGCTTTCTTT.

The gene calls are TRBV6-5 and TRBJ1-3, with no clear D. The germline CDR1 and CDR2 sequences are MNHEY and SVGAGI. V was pared by 6 bases and J by 4 bases, with 10 bases between. The CDR3 covers 13 residues. CDR3 nucleotide sequence: TGTGCCAGCAGATATAATGGAGGAAACACCATATATTTT. Protein sequence: CASRYNGGNTIYF.

The V call is TRBV5-8, the J call TRBJ2-2; 8 bases agree with TRBD1. The CDR3 loop spans 16 amino acids. The V and J ends lost 0 bases and 7 bases, in that order; junction bases with no gene match: 8. Per the germline V gene, CDR1 is SGHTS and CDR2 is YDEGEE. The CDR3 DNA follows: TGTGCCAGCAGCTTGGATCCAGGGGGCTCTGGCGGGGAGCTGTTTTTT. Translation gives CASSLDPGGSGGELFF.

The V gene is TRBV7-8, the J gene TRBJ1-1; TRBD1 agrees at 9 bases. The CDR3 totals 15 residues. The germline CDR1 and CDR2 sequences are SGHVS and FQNEAQ. The V and J ends lost 5 bases and 0 bases, in that order; junction bases with no gene match: 4. This CDR3 reads CASSKWDRVNTEAFF. The CDR3 DNA follows: TGTGCCAGCAGCAAATGGGACAGGGTGAACACTGAAGCTTTCTTT.

J is TRBJ2-1 and V is TRBV28; D perhaps matches TRBD2 (6 bases). The V end lost 4 bases, the J end lost 4 bases, and 11 bases lay between the germline ends. The germline CDR1 and CDR2 sequences are MDHEN and SYDVKM. The CDR3 totals 14 residues. The CDR3 nucleotides are TGTGCCAGCAGTTCCCTTAGCGGTTACAATGAGCAGTTCTTC. This translates into CASSSLSGYNEQFF.

The rearrangement joins TRBV5-6 to TRBJ1-2, with no clear D. CDR1 and CDR2 (germline): SGHDT, YYEEEE. There are 12 residues in the CDR3. Trimming took 5 bases from V and 2 from J, leaving 7 bases between them. CDR3 DNA: TGTGCCAGCAGGCGCGCAAACTATGGCTACACCTTC. Protein product: CASRRANYGYTF. Full variable domain (rest looked up from reference TRBV5-6 and TRBJ1-2): DAGVTQSPTHLIKTRGQQVTLRCSPKSGHDTVSWYQQALGQGPQFIFQYYEEEERQRGNFPDRFSGHQFPNYSSELNVNALLLGDSALYLCASRRANYGYTFGSGTRLTVV.

This clone has only one observation. The chain carries TRBV7-9 and TRBJ2-1, with 11 bases that match TRBD2. CDR3 length: 16 residues. With V trimmed by 6 bases and J by 6 bases, 10 bases remained unmatched. The germline V gene has CDR1 SEHNR and CDR2 FQNEAQ (reference sequence). The CDR3: CASRRPLAGAGNEQFF. The CDR3 DNA is TGTGCCAGCAGACGTCCACTAGCGGGAGCTGGCAATGAGCAGTTCTTC.

This clone was counted a few times. This chain joins TRBV30 and TRBJ2-3; the match to TRBD2 covers 15 bases. Germline V CDR1 and CDR2: GTSNPN, SVGIG (reference sequence). The CDR3 spans 13 residues. V gave up 8 bases and J gave up 3 bases; unmatched junction bases: 0. CDR3 DNA sequence: TGTGCCGGGACTAGCGGGAGGACAGATACGCAGTATTTT. It encodes CAGTSGRTDTQYF.

V gene TRBV7-2 combines with J gene TRBJ2-3; no definite D call. Germline V gene sequence: CDR1 SGHTA, CDR2 FQGNSA. The CDR3 spans 11 residues. Trimming cost V 5 bases and J 5 bases, with 5 bases left between them. For the CDR3, the DNA is TGTGCCAGCAGCGTGGGAGATACGCAGTATTTT. It codes for CASSVGDTQYF.

This chain connects TRBV18 to TRBJ2-7; 12 bases are a match to TRBD1. The V segment lost 3 bases and the J segment 6 bases; nucleotides outside the gene matches: 6. The V gene's germline CDR1 is KGHSH and CDR2 LQKENI. This CDR3 region has 15 residues. The CDR3 loop is CASSPGQGAGSEQYF. The CDR3 DNA reads as TGTGCCAGCTCACCGGGACAGGGGGCCGGTAGCGAGCAGTACTTC. Filled out from reference TRBV18 and TRBJ2-7, the complete variable domain reads NAGVMQNPRHLVRRRGQEARLRCSPMKGHSHVYWYRQLPEEGLKFMVYLQKENIIDESGMPKERFSAEFPKEGPSILRIQQVVRGDSAAYFCASSPGQGAGSEQYFGPGTRLTVT.

This clone was counted once. The gene calls are TRBV4-3 and TRBJ1-2, with 10 bases fitting TRBD1. V lost 3 bases to trimming and J lost 2 bases; unmatched junction nucleotides: 3. This CDR3 comprises 15 residues. Germline V gene lookup returns CDR1 LGHNA and CDR2 YSLEER. For the CDR3, the DNA is TGCGCCAGCAGCCACGGACAGGGGGGGAACTATGGCTACACCTTC. Its protein product is CASSHGQGGNYGYTF.

DNA for the CDR3: TGTGCTAGTGGTCTGGGGGTCCTTGAAGCTTTCTTT. It codes for CASGLGVLEAFF. The chain employs TRBV12-5 and TRBJ1-1, with D maybe TRBD1 (5 bases). The CDR3 length is 12 residues. Germline-derived CDR1 and CDR2 are LGHNT and FRNRAP. V was pared by 5 bases and J by 7 bases, with 11 bases between.

This chain uses TRBV9 with TRBJ2-1, with TRBD2 as a possible D gene (6 bases). Germline-derived CDR1 and CDR2 are SGDLS and YYNGEE. V was cut by 3 bases and J by 4 bases, with 8 bases left in between. The length of the CDR3 is 13 residues. The CDR3 sequence is CASSAREYNEQFF. CDR3 bases: TGTGCCAGCAGCGCACGGGAGTACAATGAGCAGTTCTTC.